This TCR beta chain was sequenced during a study of T cell changes during pregnancy in multiple sclerosis. CDR3 size: 14 residues. V dropped 3 bases and J dropped 5 bases, with 12 bases sitting between them. The germline gives CDR1 SGHRS, CDR2 YFSETQ. Some clones are missing from TCRdb's copy, which holds only in-frame ones; the method was immunoSEQ multiplex PCR. Of roughly 40,000 clones listed, about 91% are singletons. The material sequenced was CD4+ T cells from peripheral blood mononuclear cells, taken in the second trimester of pregnancy. The receptor comes from a female donor in good health, enrolled as a control in a pregnancy study. The chain recombines TRBV5-1 with TRBJ2-1, with D possibly TRBD2 on 6 matching bases. This CDR3 reads CASSSGVFHNEQFF. As DNA, the CDR3 is TGCGCCAGCAGCTCGGGGGTTTTCCACAATGAGCAGTTCTTC.